This passage covers 24 T cell receptor beta chains from one sample sequenced in a study of blood T cell repertoires in COVID-19. This table comes from immunoSEQ multiplex PCR, and its TCRdb copy is limited to in-frame clones, with some not included. This sample has 70,000 to 100,000 clones, with over 75% found just once. Sequenced sample: peripheral blood. The origin of the receptors is a human donor in a cohort sampled during active COVID-19.

This sequence joins TRBV7-2 and TRBJ2-2; TRBD1 matches at 7 bases. The CDR3 loop spans 18 amino acids. CDR1 and CDR2 (germline): SGHTA, FQGNSA. Trimming cost V 5 bases and J 2 bases; bases outside gene matches: 14. CDR3 coding DNA: TGTGCCAGCAGCATAAGACAGGGCTCTGGCGGCAACACCGGGGAGCTGTTTTTT. Translated: CASSIRQGSGGNTGELFF.

The chain carries TRBV24-1 and TRBJ2-1, with 14 bases lining up with TRBD2. The trim removed 0 bases at V and 5 bases at J, leaving 2 bases unmatched. CDR1 is KGHDR and CDR2 is SFDVKD in the germline V gene. The CDR3 consists of 17 residues. In DNA, the CDR3 is TGTGCCACCAGTGATTTGGGGACTAGCGGGAGCCACAATGAGCAGTTCTTC. This sequence encodes CATSDLGTSGSHNEQFF.

V and J are TRBV24-1 and TRBJ2-2, with D tentatively TRBD1 (6 bases). The CDR3 extends over 14 amino acids. V gave up 2 bases and J gave up 6 bases, with 9 bases separating them. Germline CDR1 and CDR2: KGHDR and SFDVKD. This CDR3 is CATSDYRGSGELFF. The CDR3 nucleotides are TGTGCCACCAGTGATTATAGGGGGTCCGGGGAGCTGTTTTTT.

V gene TRBV19 combines with J gene TRBJ2-7, with D possibly being TRBD1 (6 bases). Trimming shortened V by 1 base and J by 4 bases, and 14 bases separated the two germline ends. The germline V gene has CDR1 LNHDA and CDR2 SQIVND (reference sequence). CDR3 length equals 15 residues. The CDR3 loop reads CASSIAQGIGYEQYF. The CDR3 DNA follows: TGTGCCAGTAGTATAGCGCAGGGGATCGGTTACGAGCAGTACTTC.

This clone was picked up one time. This rearrangement joins TRBV9 to TRBJ2-7; D possibly corresponds to TRBD2 (6 bases). Trimming left V 2 bases short and J 4 bases short, with 13 bases between. Germline CDR1 reads SGDLS; CDR2 reads YYNGEE. The CDR3 is 14 residues long. The chain's CDR3 is CASSVGTEAYEQYF. Written as DNA, the CDR3 is TGTGCCAGCAGCGTCGGGACTGAAGCTTACGAGCAGTACTTC.

The chain employs TRBV24-1 and TRBJ1-1; D gene uncertain. CDR3 length: 12 amino acids. Trimming removed 3 bases from V and 4 bases from J, with 5 bases in between. Per the germline V gene, CDR1 is KGHDR and CDR2 is SFDVKD. CDR3 region: CATSDGPTEAFF. As DNA, the CDR3 is TGTGCCACCAGTGATGGGCCCACTGAAGCTTTCTTT.

This chain uses TRBV2 with TRBJ2-7; 7 bases align to TRBD1. Germline lookup yields CDR1 SNHLY and CDR2 FYNNEI. Germline trimming cut 7 bases from V and 0 bases from J; bases unmatched to any gene: 9. The CDR3 runs to 15 residues. The CDR3 protein is CASIRQGSSSYEQYF. The CDR3 DNA reads TGTGCCAGCATACGACAGGGCTCCAGCTCCTACGAGCAGTACTTC.

The chain links TRBV30 to TRBJ2-3; TRBD2 agrees at 8 bases. Per germline, CDR1 GTSNPN and CDR2 SVGIG (reference sequence). The CDR3 runs to 15 residues. V lost 2 bases and J lost 2; bases outside the gene matches: 6. The CDR3: CAWSRLAGFTDTQYF. The CDR3 DNA reads TGTGCCTGGAGTCGCTTAGCGGGGTTCACAGATACGCAGTATTTT.

This chain connects TRBV6-2 or TRBV6-3 to TRBJ1-1; TRBD1 is a possible D gene (6 bases). The germline V gene encodes CDR1 MNHEY and CDR2 SVGEGT. The ends were cut back, 5 bases at V and 0 bases at J, with 10 bases in the middle. This CDR3 comprises 14 residues. CDR3 residues: CASSGGGMNTEAFF. The CDR3 DNA is TGTGCCAGCAGTGGGGGGGGCATGAACACTGAAGCTTTCTTT.

This chain links TRBV15 with TRBJ1-5, with TRBD1 identical over 7 bases. Germline V lookup: CDR1 LNHNV, CDR2 YYDKDF (reference sequence). The CDR3 extends over 13 amino acids. V lost 8 bases and J lost 4; bases outside the gene matches: 5. The CDR3 nucleotides read TGTGCCACCGGGGCAGGGGGGAATCAGCCCCAGCATTTT. Its translation is CATGAGGNQPQHF.

The chain combines TRBV2 with TRBJ2-7; tentatively, D is TRBD2 (6 bases). Per the germline V gene, CDR1 is SNHLY and CDR2 is FYNNEI. The CDR3 loop spans 14 amino acids. Trimming pared 6 bases from V and 1 base from J, leaving 13 bases between. The CDR3 sequence: CASRPRDWSYEQYF. CDR3 nucleotides: TGTGCCAGCAGGCCCCGGGACTGGTCCTACGAGCAGTACTTC.

The V call is TRBV5-6, the J call TRBJ1-1; D is unresolved. Trimming left V 2 bases short and J 7 bases short, with 12 bases between. Looked up from germline, CDR1 is SGHDT and CDR2 is YYEEEE. CDR3 size: 13 residues. The CDR3 DNA reads TGTGCCAGCAGCTTTAGAACAGCCGGTGAAGCTTTCTTT. Residues: CASSFRTAGEAFF.

The genes are TRBV18 and TRBJ2-1; D not resolved. Looked up from germline, CDR1 is KGHSH and CDR2 is LQKENI. The CDR3 length is 13 residues. The V gene lost 6 bases and the J gene lost 3 bases, with 9 bases spanning the gap. In DNA, the CDR3 is TGTGCCAGCTCCGAACTTTTCTACAATGAGCAGTTCTTC. This gives the protein CASSELFYNEQFF. The whole variable domain, remainder taken from reference TRBV18 and TRBJ2-1, is NAGVMQNPRHLVRRRGQEARLRCSPMKGHSHVYWYRQLPEEGLKFMVYLQKENIIDESGMPKERFSAEFPKEGPSILRIQQVVRGDSAAYFCASSELFYNEQFFGPGTRLTVL.

CDR3 in DNA: TGTGCCAGCAGCGGACTAGGCACGGGCGAGCAGTACTTC. It yields the protein CASSGLGTGEQYF. The chain links TRBV2 to TRBJ2-7; 7 bases map to TRBD2. V gave up 6 bases and J gave up 6 bases; unmatched junction bases: 8. The CDR3 spans 13 residues. In germline, CDR1 is SNHLY, CDR2 FYNNEI.

The J gene is TRBJ2-3, the V gene TRBV7-3; weak D call: TRBD1 (6 bases). The CDR3 is 14 residues long. CDR1 and CDR2 from the germline V gene are SGHTA and FQGTGA. Trimming removed 4 bases at V and 1 base at J, with 9 bases between. CDR3 nucleotides: TGTGCCAGCAGCTCTTGGACAGGCACAGATACGCAGTATTTT. This translates into CASSSWTGTDTQYF.

The chain uses TRBV6-5 and TRBJ1-1; tentative D call: TRBD1 (5 bases). From germline, CDR1 is MNHEY and CDR2 SVGAGI. The ends were cut back, 11 bases at V and 7 bases at J, with 17 bases in the middle. The CDR3 extends over 12 amino acids. The CDR3 DNA reads as TGTGCCTGCGGGAAGGGACCCTTTGAAGCTTTCTTT. Translating it yields CACGKGPFEAFF.

In DNA form, the CDR3 reads TGTGCCAGTGGACAGGGGCGGACGACCGGGGAGCTGTTTTTT. Encoded protein: CASGQGRTTGELFF. The chain has TRBV6-5 and TRBJ2-2; the match to TRBD1 covers 9 bases. Germline-derived CDR1 and CDR2 are MNHEY and SVGAGI. V lost 9 bases and J lost 5; bases outside the gene matches: 7. The length of the CDR3 is 14 residues.

V is TRBV27 and J is TRBJ2-1, with 13 bases lining up with TRBD2. Germline V gene data show CDR1 as MNHEY and CDR2 as SMNVEV (reference sequence). This CDR3 region has 17 residues. The V segment lost 5 bases and the J segment 6 bases; nucleotides outside the gene matches: 10. CDR3 DNA sequence: TGTGCCAGCAGTACTCGATCCGGGACTAGCGGGATCAATGAGCAGTTCTTC. Its translation: CASSTRSGTSGINEQFF.

This rearrangement joins TRBV28 to TRBJ2-2; 7 positions agree with TRBD2. The trim removed 7 bases at V and 2 bases at J, leaving 4 bases unmatched. The CDR3 sequence is 14 residues long. CDR1 and CDR2 (germline): MDHEN, SYDVKM. The CDR3 here is CASNGGRNTGELFF. DNA for the CDR3: TGTGCCAGCAATGGCGGGAGAAACACCGGGGAGCTGTTTTTT.

The chain recombines TRBV7-9 with TRBJ2-1; 9 positions agree with TRBD2. Germline CDR1 SEHNR, CDR2 FQNEAQ (reference sequence). The V gene end was trimmed by 3 bases and the J gene end by 4 bases; junction bases not matched to a gene: 1. The CDR3 consists of 14 residues. The CDR3 region is CASSLTSGYNEQFF. The CDR3, as DNA: TGTGCCAGCAGCTTGACTAGCGGTTACAATGAGCAGTTCTTC.

V and J are TRBV6-2 or TRBV6-3 and TRBJ2-1; TRBD2 matches 11 bases. The CDR3 has 16 amino acids. The ends lost 6 bases at V and 6 bases at J; junction bases unmatched: 10. CDR1 MNHEY and CDR2 SVGEGT come from the germline V gene. CDR3 region: CASSIAGGRLSNEQFF. Written as DNA, the CDR3 is TGTGCCAGCAGCATAGCGGGGGGGCGATTAAGCAATGAGCAGTTCTTC.

This chain uses TRBV6-5 with TRBJ2-2, with TRBD1 as a possible D gene (6 bases). V was pared by 8 bases and J by 5 bases, with 12 bases between. The CDR3 consists of 13 residues. Germline V gene sequence: CDR1 MNHEY, CDR2 SVGAGI. CDR3 amino acids: CASRTAQTGELFF. The DNA of the CDR3 is TGTGCCAGCCGGACAGCACAAACCGGGGAGCTGTTTTTT.

J is TRBJ2-2 and V is TRBV3-1 (or the pseudogene TRBV3-2), with D possibly TRBD2 on 5 matching bases. The CDR3 covers 15 residues. Trimming removed 0 bases from V and 7 bases from J, with 12 bases in between. The germline V gene encodes CDR1 LGHDT and CDR2 YNNKEL (reference sequence). CDR3 bases: TGTGCCAGCAGCCAAGATTCCGGGATTTTCGGGGAGCTGTTTTTT. It specifies CASSQDSGIFGELFF.

The chain has TRBV6-5 and TRBJ1-4; possibly TRBD1 for D (6 bases). CDR3 length: 15 residues. Trimming removed 6 bases at V and 4 bases at J, with 15 bases between. In germline, CDR1 is MNHEY, CDR2 SVGAGI. The CDR3 bases are TGTGCCAGCAGGCGCCAGGGGTCGATTAATGAAAAACTGTTTTTT. Its protein product is CASRRQGSINEKLFF.